This paragraph reports one T cell receptor (beta chain). The data belong to a study of OX40 agonist ivuxolimab in advanced cancers. Using immunoSEQ multiplex PCR, the repertoire was profiled, and TCRdb retains in-frame clones only, with some absent. The table has under 80,000 clones, more than 75% seen once. V was trimmed by 4 bases and J by 1 base, leaving 8 bases between them. This CDR3 contains 13 residues. The germline CDR1 and CDR2 sequences are SGHRS and YFSETQ. The source material was CD4+ or CD8+ T cells sorted from blood, sampled in a trial of the OX40 agonist ivuxolimab. This receptor was taken from an adult with an advanced solid tumor such as melanoma, head and neck, liver or kidney cancer. This chain connects TRBV5-1 to TRBJ2-5; D ambiguous. The CDR3 nucleotides read TGCGCCAGCAGCCCCAGCGTCCAAGAGACCCAGTACTTC. Translating it yields CASSPSVQETQYF. The full variable domain, its missing parts supplied by reference TRBV5-1 and TRBJ2-5, is KAGVTQTPRYLIKTRGQQVTLSCSPISGHRSVSWYQQTPGQGLQFLFEYFSETQRNKGNFPGRFSGRQFSNSRSEMNVSTLELGDSALYLCASSPSVQETQYFGPGTRLLVL.